A selection of T cell receptor beta chains follows, all from one sample in a study of control samples from healthy donors and cancer patients. Only in-frame clones appear in the TCRdb table, and some are missing; sequencing was by immunoSEQ multiplex PCR. The sample yields around 68,000 clones, 83% seen once. The material sequenced was blood. These receptor sequences come from a man in his fifties or sixties in good health. Both conserved end residues are part of each CDR3. The D gene is left open where the match is weak. The size entry is marked missing in some rows and otherwise reads once, few, many or a size class.

v_gene: TRBV28
d_gene: NA
j_gene: TRBJ1-4
abundance: NA
CDR3aa: CASSLLGGYEKLFF
CDR3nt: TGTGCCAGCAGTCTCCTTGGGGGGTATGAAAAACTGTTTTTT

v_gene: TRBV18
d_gene: NA
j_gene: TRBJ1-2
abundance: NA
CDR3aa: CASSPARGSSGGYTF
CDR3nt: TGTGCCAGCTCACCAGCCAGGGGTTCTTCGGGGGGCTACACCTTC

v_gene: TRBV7-9
d_gene: NA
j_gene: TRBJ2-5
abundance: NA
CDR3aa: CASGGGETQYF
CDR3nt: TGTGCCAGTGGGGGCGGGGAGACCCAGTACTTC

v_gene: TRBV7-6
d_gene: NA
j_gene: TRBJ2-7
abundance: few
CDR3aa: CASSLEGHQLYSEQYF
CDR3nt: TGTGCCAGCAGCTTAGAAGGGCATCAACTATACAGCGAGCAGTACTTC

v_gene: TRBV7-3
d_gene: NA
j_gene: TRBJ2-5
abundance: NA
CDR3aa: CASSLKGSETQYF
CDR3nt: TGTGCCAGCAGCTTAAAAGGGTCGGAGACCCAGTACTTC

v_gene: TRBV10-3
d_gene: NA
j_gene: TRBJ1-6
abundance: NA
CDR3aa: CAISEGRLGSPLHF
CDR3nt: TGTGCCATCAGTGAGGGCAGGTTGGGTTCACCCCTCCACTTT

v_gene: TRBV30
d_gene: NA
j_gene: TRBJ1-2
abundance: few
CDR3aa: CAWSVSGINGYTF
CDR3nt: TGTGCCTGGAGTGTATCAGGGATAAATGGCTACACCTTC

v_gene: TRBV28
d_gene: TRBD2
j_gene: TRBJ2-3
abundance: NA
CDR3aa: CASRNLPGLAGDRWGTDTQYF
CDR3nt: TGTGCCAGCAGAAACCTACCGGGACTAGCGGGAGATAGGTGGGGCACAGATACGCAGTATTTT

v_gene: TRBV19
d_gene: NA
j_gene: TRBJ2-4
abundance: NA
CDR3aa: CASSRDHQGNIQYF
CDR3nt: TGTGCCAGTAGTAGGGACCATCAAGGGAACATTCAGTACTTC

v_gene: TRBV7-3
d_gene: NA
j_gene: TRBJ2-1
abundance: NA
CDR3aa: CASSLQGNEQFF
CDR3nt: TGTGCCAGCAGCTTACAGGGGAATGAGCAGTTCTTC

v_gene: TRBV4-2
d_gene: NA
j_gene: TRBJ2-7
abundance: once
CDR3aa: CASSHVRGTYGVYEQYF
CDR3nt: TGTGCCAGCAGCCACGTAAGAGGGACTTACGGTGTCTACGAGCAGTACTTC

v_gene: TRBV3-1/TRBV3-2
d_gene: NA
j_gene: TRBJ1-1
abundance: NA
CDR3aa: CASSQGGMSLYTEAFF
CDR3nt: TGTGCCAGCAGCCAAGGGGGAATGAGTTTATACACTGAAGCTTTCTTT

v_gene: TRBV7-2
d_gene: NA
j_gene: TRBJ1-1
abundance: NA
CDR3aa: CASSLSFMNTEAFF
CDR3nt: TGTGCCAGCAGCTTATCGTTTATGAACACTGAAGCTTTCTTT

v_gene: TRBV3-1/TRBV3-2
d_gene: TRBD1
j_gene: TRBJ1-1
abundance: NA
CDR3aa: CASSRLGTVEAFF
CDR3nt: TGTGCCAGCAGCCGGTTAGGGACAGTAGAAGCTTTCTTT

v_gene: TRBV29-1
d_gene: NA
j_gene: TRBJ1-3
abundance: NA
CDR3aa: CSVRVSGNTIYF
CDR3nt: TGCAGCGTGAGGGTTTCTGGAAACACCATATATTTT

v_gene: TRBV7-8
d_gene: NA
j_gene: TRBJ1-6
abundance: medium-sized
CDR3aa: CASSTSRRSGFSHSPLHF
CDR3nt: TGTGCCAGCAGCACAAGCAGGAGATCGGGGTTTTCCCATTCACCCCTCCACTTT

v_gene: TRBV5-6
d_gene: TRBD2
j_gene: TRBJ2-5
abundance: NA
CDR3aa: CASSLAGEGSQETQYF
CDR3nt: TGTGCCAGCAGCTTGGCCGGGGAGGGGAGCCAAGAGACCCAGTACTTC

v_gene: TRBV19
d_gene: TRBD1
j_gene: TRBJ2-7
abundance: few
CDR3aa: CASTPAWDRPYEQYF
CDR3nt: TGTGCCAGTACCCCTGCCTGGGACAGGCCCTACGAGCAGTACTTC

v_gene: TRBV11-2
d_gene: NA
j_gene: TRBJ1-2
abundance: NA
CDR3aa: CASSSRAFGYTF
CDR3nt: TGTGCCAGCAGCTCCAGGGCTTTCGGCTACACCTTC

v_gene: TRBV7-2
d_gene: NA
j_gene: TRBJ2-7
abundance: NA
CDR3aa: CASSSLNEQYF
CDR3nt: TGTGCCAGCAGCTCGCTAAACGAGCAGTACTTC

v_gene: TRBV6-5
d_gene: NA
j_gene: TRBJ2-7
abundance: NA
CDR3aa: CASSTRRSSYEQYF
CDR3nt: TGTGCCAGCAGTACACGACGGAGCTCCTACGAGCAGTACTTC

v_gene: TRBV7-9
d_gene: NA
j_gene: TRBJ2-1
abundance: few
CDR3aa: CASSRTGVSYNEQFF
CDR3nt: TGTGCCAGCAGCCGTACAGGCGTCTCCTACAATGAGCAGTTCTTC

v_gene: TRBV6-2/TRBV6-3
d_gene: NA
j_gene: TRBJ2-4
abundance: once
CDR3aa: CASSGRLAKNIQYF
CDR3nt: TGTGCCAGCAGCGGTCGGCTAGCCAAAAACATTCAGTACTTC

v_gene: TRBV6-2/TRBV6-3
d_gene: NA
j_gene: TRBJ1-2
abundance: NA
CDR3aa: CASSYGGGPPEGYTF
CDR3nt: TGTGCCAGCAGTTACGGCGGGGGGCCTCCGGAAGGCTACACCTTC

v_gene: TRBV7-2
d_gene: TRBD1
j_gene: TRBJ2-7
abundance: NA
CDR3aa: CASSLTGEHRGEQYF
CDR3nt: TGTGCCAGCAGCTTGACAGGGGAGCATCGTGGCGAGCAGTACTTC

v_gene: TRBV20-1
d_gene: NA
j_gene: TRBJ1-2
abundance: NA
CDR3aa: CSASSGINYGYTF
CDR3nt: TGCAGTGCTAGTTCAGGGATAAACTATGGCTACACCTTC

v_gene: TRBV5-1
d_gene: TRBD1
j_gene: TRBJ2-3
abundance: NA
CDR3aa: CASSSDRGSTDTQYF
CDR3nt: TGCGCCAGCAGCTCGGACAGGGGAAGCACAGATACGCAGTATTTT

v_gene: TRBV9
d_gene: NA
j_gene: TRBJ2-1
abundance: few
CDR3aa: CASSKGDWGLNEQFF
CDR3nt: TGTGCCAGCAGCAAAGGGGATTGGGGTCTGAATGAGCAGTTCTTC

v_gene: TRBV21-1
d_gene: NA
j_gene: TRBJ2-7
abundance: NA
CDR3aa: CASRHRDWGVSGRHEQYF
CDR3nt: TGTGCCAGCAGACACAGGGACTGGGGGGTTAGCGGGAGGCACGAGCAGTACTTC

v_gene: TRBV2
d_gene: NA
j_gene: TRBJ1-5
abundance: NA
CDR3aa: CASSEAGIREPQHF
CDR3nt: TGTGCCAGCAGTGAAGCGGGAATCCGGGAACCCCAGCATTTT

v_gene: TRBV5-1
d_gene: TRBD2
j_gene: TRBJ2-3
abundance: once
CDR3aa: CASSPGGSGGLTDTQYF
CDR3nt: TGCGCCAGCAGTCCCGGGGGTAGCGGGGGCCTCACAGATACGCAGTATTTT

v_gene: TRBV7-3
d_gene: TRBD2
j_gene: TRBJ2-1
abundance: NA
CDR3aa: CASSLTASLAGVGFGYNEQFF
CDR3nt: TGTGCCAGCAGCTTAACCGCTAGTCTAGCGGGAGTGGGGTTTGGCTACAATGAGCAGTTCTTC

v_gene: TRBV19
d_gene: NA
j_gene: TRBJ1-5
abundance: NA
CDR3aa: CASTGTLNQPQHF
CDR3nt: TGTGCCAGTACGGGGACCTTAAATCAGCCCCAGCATTTT

v_gene: TRBV9
d_gene: TRBD1
j_gene: TRBJ1-2
abundance: NA
CDR3aa: CASSALDRVGGYTF
CDR3nt: TGTGCCAGCAGCGCCCTAGACAGGGTGGGTGGCTACACCTTC

v_gene: TRBV7-3
d_gene: TRBD2
j_gene: TRBJ2-3
abundance: NA
CDR3aa: CASSTGLAGVTDTQYF
CDR3nt: TGTGCCAGCAGCACAGGACTAGCGGGAGTCACAGATACGCAGTATTTT

v_gene: TRBV5-8
d_gene: TRBD2
j_gene: TRBJ2-5
abundance: NA
CDR3aa: CASSLVLAATQETQYF
CDR3nt: TGTGCCAGCAGCTTGGTACTAGCGGCCACCCAAGAGACCCAGTACTTC

v_gene: TRBV6-6
d_gene: NA
j_gene: TRBJ1-1
abundance: NA
CDR3aa: CASSPRQEATEAFF
CDR3nt: TGTGCCAGCAGTCCGCGACAGGAGGCCACTGAAGCTTTCTTT

v_gene: TRBV19
d_gene: TRBD1
j_gene: TRBJ2-1
abundance: NA
CDR3aa: CASRGTGDNEQFF
CDR3nt: TGTGCCAGTAGGGGGACAGGGGACAATGAGCAGTTCTTC

v_gene: TRBV7-9
d_gene: TRBD1
j_gene: TRBJ1-1
abundance: NA
CDR3aa: CASSFSPGGGNTEAFF
CDR3nt: TGTGCCAGCAGTTTTAGCCCAGGGGGCGGGAACACTGAAGCTTTCTTT

v_gene: TRBV25-1
d_gene: TRBD1
j_gene: TRBJ1-1
abundance: once
CDR3aa: CASREGANTEAFF
CDR3nt: TGTGCCAGCAGAGAGGGGGCGAACACTGAAGCTTTCTTT

v_gene: TRBV11-1
d_gene: NA
j_gene: TRBJ2-7
abundance: NA
CDR3aa: CASSLDRSSYEQYF
CDR3nt: TGTGCCAGCAGCTTAGACAGGAGCTCCTACGAGCAGTACTTC

v_gene: TRBV28
d_gene: TRBD2
j_gene: TRBJ2-1
abundance: few
CDR3aa: CASSLGLAGGWSYNEQFF
CDR3nt: TGTGCCAGCAGTTTGGGACTAGCGGGAGGTTGGTCCTACAATGAGCAGTTCTTC

v_gene: TRBV7-2
d_gene: TRBD2
j_gene: TRBJ2-2
abundance: NA
CDR3aa: CASSPRSGRAGELFF
CDR3nt: TGTGCCAGCAGCCCAAGAAGCGGGAGAGCCGGGGAGCTGTTTTTT

v_gene: TRBV7-2
d_gene: TRBD1
j_gene: TRBJ1-2
abundance: NA
CDR3aa: CASSLDRGIYGYTF
CDR3nt: TGTGCCAGCAGCTTAGACAGGGGTATCTATGGCTACACCTTC

v_gene: TRBV18
d_gene: TRBD2
j_gene: TRBJ2-3
abundance: NA
CDR3aa: CASSLTSGGGTDTQYF
CDR3nt: TGTGCCAGCTCATTGACTAGCGGAGGGGGCACAGATACGCAGTATTTT

v_gene: TRBV15
d_gene: NA
j_gene: TRBJ2-5
abundance: once
CDR3aa: CATSTATALGQETQYF
CDR3nt: TGTGCCACCTCAACCGCGACTGCCCTAGGGCAAGAGACCCAGTACTTC